This paragraph reports one T cell receptor beta chain. Gene names and germline refer to mouse. The read is 1 residue too short to cover the CDR3 end, so that end is filled in from the germline J gene. V was shortened by 3 bases and J by 2 bases, with 8 bases between the two germline ends. The CDR3 is 13 residues long. Germline-derived CDR1 and CDR2 are FNHDT and SITEND (reference sequence). Described time point: mouse harvest day 7 after allogeneic transplant. The graft held 10^6 splenic CD5+ T cells and 10^7 T-cell-depleted bone marrow cells. This record belongs to a study of tissue T cells after allogeneic stem cell transplantation. Measured with immunoSEQ multiplex PCR; TCRdb has only the in-frame clones, and not every one. The sample shows about 5,500 clones, roughly 50% of them seen only once.

The chain carries TRBV19 and TRBJ1-1; D is possibly TRBD1 (6 bases). The sequenced material came from gut tissue. The receptor comes from a female BALB/c mouse given C57BL/6 T cells with graft-versus-host disease after an allogeneic hematopoietic cell transplant. The sequenced CDR3 bases are TGTGCCAGCAGTAAGGGACATAACACAGAAGTCTTC. Residues: CASSKGHNTEVF. The full CDR3 protein is CASSKGHNTEVFF.